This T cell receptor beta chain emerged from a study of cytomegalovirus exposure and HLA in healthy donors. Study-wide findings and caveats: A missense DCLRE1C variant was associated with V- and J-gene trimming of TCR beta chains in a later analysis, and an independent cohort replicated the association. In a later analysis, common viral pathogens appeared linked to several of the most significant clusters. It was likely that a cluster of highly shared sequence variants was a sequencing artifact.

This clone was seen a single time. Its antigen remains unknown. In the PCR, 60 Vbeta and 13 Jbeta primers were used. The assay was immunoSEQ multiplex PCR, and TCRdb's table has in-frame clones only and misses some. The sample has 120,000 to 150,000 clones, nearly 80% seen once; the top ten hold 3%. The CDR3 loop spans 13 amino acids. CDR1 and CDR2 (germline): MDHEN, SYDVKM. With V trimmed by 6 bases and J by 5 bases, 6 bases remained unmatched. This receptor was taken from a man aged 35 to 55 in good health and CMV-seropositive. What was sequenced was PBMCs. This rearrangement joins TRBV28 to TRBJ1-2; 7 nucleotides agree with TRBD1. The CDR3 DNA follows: TGTGCCAGCAGCGGAGGGGGCGCGTATGGCTACACCTTC. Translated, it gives CASSGGGAYGYTF.